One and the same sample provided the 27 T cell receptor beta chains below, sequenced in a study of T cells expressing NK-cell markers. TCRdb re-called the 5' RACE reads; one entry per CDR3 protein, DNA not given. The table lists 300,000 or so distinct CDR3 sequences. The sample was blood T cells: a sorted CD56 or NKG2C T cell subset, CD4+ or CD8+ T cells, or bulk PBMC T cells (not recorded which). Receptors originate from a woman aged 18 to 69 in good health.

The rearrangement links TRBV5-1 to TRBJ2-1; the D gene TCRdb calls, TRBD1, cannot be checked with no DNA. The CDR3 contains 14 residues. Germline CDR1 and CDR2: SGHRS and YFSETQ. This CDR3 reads CASSLATGGGEQFF.

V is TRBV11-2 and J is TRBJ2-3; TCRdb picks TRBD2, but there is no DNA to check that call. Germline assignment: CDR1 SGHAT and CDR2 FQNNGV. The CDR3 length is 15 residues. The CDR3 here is CASSTGLGAGSTQYF.

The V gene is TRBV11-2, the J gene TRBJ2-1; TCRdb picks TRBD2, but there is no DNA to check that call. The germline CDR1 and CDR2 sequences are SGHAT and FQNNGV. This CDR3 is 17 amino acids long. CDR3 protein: CASSFLAGGPEDNEQFF.

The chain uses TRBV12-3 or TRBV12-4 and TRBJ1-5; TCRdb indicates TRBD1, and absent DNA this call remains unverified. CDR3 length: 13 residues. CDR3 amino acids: CASSLYRHQPQHF.

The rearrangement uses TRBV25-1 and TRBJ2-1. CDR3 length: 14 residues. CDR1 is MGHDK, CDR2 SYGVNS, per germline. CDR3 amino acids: CASSDWAVNNEQFF.

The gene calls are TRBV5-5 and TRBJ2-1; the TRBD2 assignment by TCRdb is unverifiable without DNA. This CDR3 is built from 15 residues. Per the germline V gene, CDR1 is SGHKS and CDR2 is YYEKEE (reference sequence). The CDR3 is CASSLAGLVSHEQFF.

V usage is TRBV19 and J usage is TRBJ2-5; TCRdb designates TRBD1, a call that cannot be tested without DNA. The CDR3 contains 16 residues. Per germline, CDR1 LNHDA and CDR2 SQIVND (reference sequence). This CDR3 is CASSIVRQGHQETQYF.

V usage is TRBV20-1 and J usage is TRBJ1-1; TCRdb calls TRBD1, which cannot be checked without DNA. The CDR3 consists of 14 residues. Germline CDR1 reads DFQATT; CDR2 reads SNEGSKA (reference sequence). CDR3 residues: CSANRQGATSEAFF.

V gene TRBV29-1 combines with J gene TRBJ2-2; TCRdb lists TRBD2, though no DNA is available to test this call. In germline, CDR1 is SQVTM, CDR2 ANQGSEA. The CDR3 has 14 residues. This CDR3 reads CSVGGLAYTGELFF.

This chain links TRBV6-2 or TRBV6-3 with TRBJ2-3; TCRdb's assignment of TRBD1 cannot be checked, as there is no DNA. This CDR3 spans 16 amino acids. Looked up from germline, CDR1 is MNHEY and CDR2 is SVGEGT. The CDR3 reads CASSYLYPGSTDTQYF.

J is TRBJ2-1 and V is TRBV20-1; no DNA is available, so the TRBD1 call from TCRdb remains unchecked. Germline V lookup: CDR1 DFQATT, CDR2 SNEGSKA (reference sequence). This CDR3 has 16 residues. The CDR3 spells CSANPGRGGRANEQFF.

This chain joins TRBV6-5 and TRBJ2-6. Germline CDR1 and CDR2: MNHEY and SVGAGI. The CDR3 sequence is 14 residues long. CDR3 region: CASSYYSGANVLTF.

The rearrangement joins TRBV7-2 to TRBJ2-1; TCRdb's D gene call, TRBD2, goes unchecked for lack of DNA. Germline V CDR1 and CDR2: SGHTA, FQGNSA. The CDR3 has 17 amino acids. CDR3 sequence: CASSLAPTSGGASEQFF.

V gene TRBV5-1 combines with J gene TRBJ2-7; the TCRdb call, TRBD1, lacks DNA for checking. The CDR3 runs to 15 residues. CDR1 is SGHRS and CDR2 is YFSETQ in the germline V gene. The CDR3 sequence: CASSRTWDRDYEQYF. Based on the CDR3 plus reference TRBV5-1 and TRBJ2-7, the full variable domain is KAGVTQTPRYLIKTRGQQVTLSCSPISGHRSVSWYQQTPGQGLQFLFEYFSETQRNKGNFPGRFSGRQFSNSRSEMNVSTLELGDSALYLCASSRTWDRDYEQYFGPGTRLTVT.

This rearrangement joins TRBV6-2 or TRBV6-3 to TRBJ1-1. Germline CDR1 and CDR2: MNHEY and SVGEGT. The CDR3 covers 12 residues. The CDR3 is CASSYSGPEAFF.

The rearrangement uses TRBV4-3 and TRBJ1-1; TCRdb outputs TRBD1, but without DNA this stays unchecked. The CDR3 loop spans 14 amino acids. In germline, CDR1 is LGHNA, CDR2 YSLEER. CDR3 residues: CASSQEDRDAEAFF.

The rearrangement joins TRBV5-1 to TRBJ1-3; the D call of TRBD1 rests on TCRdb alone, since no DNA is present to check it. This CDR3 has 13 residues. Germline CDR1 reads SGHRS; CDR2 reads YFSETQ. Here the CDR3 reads CASSLSPDRTIYF. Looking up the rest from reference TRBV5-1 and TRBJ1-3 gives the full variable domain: KAGVTQTPRYLIKTRGQQVTLSCSPISGHRSVSWYQQTPGQGLQFLFEYFSETQRNKGNFPGRFSGRQFSNSRSEMNVSTLELGDSALYLCASSLSPDRTIYFGEGSWLTVV.

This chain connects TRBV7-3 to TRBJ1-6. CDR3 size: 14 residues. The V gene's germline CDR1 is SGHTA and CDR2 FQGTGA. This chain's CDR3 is CASSLLGGGSPLHF.

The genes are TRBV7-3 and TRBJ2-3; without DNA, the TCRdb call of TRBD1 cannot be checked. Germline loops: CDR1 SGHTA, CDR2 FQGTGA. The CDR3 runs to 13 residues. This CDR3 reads CASSEQDPDTQYF.

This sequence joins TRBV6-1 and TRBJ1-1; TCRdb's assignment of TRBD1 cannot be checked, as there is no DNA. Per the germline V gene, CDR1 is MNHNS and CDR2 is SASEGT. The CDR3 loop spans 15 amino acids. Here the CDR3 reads CASRGTGTGFAEAFF.

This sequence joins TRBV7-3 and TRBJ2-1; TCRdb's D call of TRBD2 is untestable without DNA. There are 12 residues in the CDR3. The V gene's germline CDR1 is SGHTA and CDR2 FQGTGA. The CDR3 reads CASSLRLYEQFF. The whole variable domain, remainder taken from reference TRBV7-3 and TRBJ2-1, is GAGVSQTPSNKVTEKGKYVELRCDPISGHTALYWYRQSLGQGPEFLIYFQGTGAADDSGLPNDRFFAVRPEGSVSTLKIQRTERGDSAVYLCASSLRLYEQFFGPGTRLTVL.

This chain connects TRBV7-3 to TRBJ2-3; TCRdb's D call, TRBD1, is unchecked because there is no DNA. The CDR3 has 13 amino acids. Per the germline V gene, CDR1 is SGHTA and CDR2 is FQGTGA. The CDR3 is CASSDSGGYTQYF.

CDR3 protein: CASSTGTGSYEQYF. The V call is TRBV18, the J call TRBJ2-7; lacking DNA, the TRBD1 call made by TCRdb goes unchecked. Germline assignment: CDR1 KGHSH and CDR2 LQKENI. The CDR3 spans 14 residues.

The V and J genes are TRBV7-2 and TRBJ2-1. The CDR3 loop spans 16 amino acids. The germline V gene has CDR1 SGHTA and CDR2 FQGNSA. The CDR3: CASSLAKDWSYNEQFF.

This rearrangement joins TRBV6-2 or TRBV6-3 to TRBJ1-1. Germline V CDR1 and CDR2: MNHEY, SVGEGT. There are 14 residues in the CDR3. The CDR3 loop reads CASSSGMMNTEAFF.

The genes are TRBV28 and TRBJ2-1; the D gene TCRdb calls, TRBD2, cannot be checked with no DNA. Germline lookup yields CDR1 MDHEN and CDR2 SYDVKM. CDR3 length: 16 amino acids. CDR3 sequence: CASTRGASGSDYEQFF.

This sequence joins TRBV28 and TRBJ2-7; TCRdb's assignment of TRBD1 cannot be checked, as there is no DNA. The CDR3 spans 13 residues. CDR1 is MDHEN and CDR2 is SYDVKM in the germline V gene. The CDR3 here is CAGAGTPFYEQYF.